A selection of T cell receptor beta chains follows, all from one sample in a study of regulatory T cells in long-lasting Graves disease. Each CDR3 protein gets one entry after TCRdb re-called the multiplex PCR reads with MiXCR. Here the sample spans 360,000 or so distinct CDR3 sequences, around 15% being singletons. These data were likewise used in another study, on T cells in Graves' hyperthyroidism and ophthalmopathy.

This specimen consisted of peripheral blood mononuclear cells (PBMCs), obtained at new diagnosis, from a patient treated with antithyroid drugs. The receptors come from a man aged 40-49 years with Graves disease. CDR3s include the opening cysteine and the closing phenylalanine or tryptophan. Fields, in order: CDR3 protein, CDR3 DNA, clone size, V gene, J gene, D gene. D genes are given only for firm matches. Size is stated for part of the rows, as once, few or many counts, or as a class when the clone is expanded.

cdr3_aa: CASSQLTPGTSGDREKLFF
cdr3_nt: TGCGCCAGCAGCCAGTTAACGCCAGGGACCTCTGGGGATCGGGAAAAACTGTTTTTT
clone_size: few
v_call: TRBV4-1
j_call: TRBJ1-4
d_call: .

cdr3_aa: CASNALGEYVLNTEAFF
cdr3_nt: TGTGCCAGCAACGCGTTAGGGGAGTACGTCCTCAACACTGAAGCTTTCTTT
clone_size: .
v_call: TRBV12-3/TRBV12-4
j_call: TRBJ1-1
d_call: .

cdr3_aa: CSATPYKKSTDTQYF
cdr3_nt: TGCAGTGCTACGCCCTACAAGAAAAGCACAGATACGCAGTATTTT
clone_size: many
v_call: TRBV20-1
j_call: TRBJ2-3
d_call: .

cdr3_aa: CASSQGVRGGQTGELFF
cdr3_nt: TGTGCCAGCAGCCAAGGAGTCCGCGGGGGACAGACCGGGGAGCTGTTTTTT
clone_size: few
v_call: TRBV3-1
j_call: TRBJ2-2
d_call: .

cdr3_aa: CASSTASRGRSGEQSF
cdr3_nt: TGTGCCAGCAGTACCGCTTCTCGGGGGCGGTCGGGAGAGCAGTCCTTC
clone_size: few
v_call: TRBV28
j_call: TRBJ2-7
d_call: .

cdr3_aa: CATRKTIMQETQYF
cdr3_nt: TGTGCCACCCGGAAAACCATCATGCAAGAGACCCAGTACTTC
clone_size: many
v_call: TRBV7-2
j_call: TRBJ2-5
d_call: .

cdr3_aa: CASSVGESWAGTEAFF
cdr3_nt: TGTGCCAGCAGCGTAGGCGAATCCTGGGCGGGCACTGAAGCTTTCTTT
clone_size: many
v_call: TRBV9
j_call: TRBJ1-1
d_call: .

cdr3_aa: CSAWSVGGANTGELFF
cdr3_nt: TGCAGTGCGTGGTCGGTGGGGGGGGCGAACACCGGGGAGCTGTTTTTT
clone_size: few
v_call: TRBV20-1
j_call: TRBJ2-2
d_call: TRBD2

cdr3_aa: CASSDGTGDRPPLHF
cdr3_nt: TGCGCCAGCAGCGACGGGACAGGGGATCGACCACCCCTCCACTTT
clone_size: .
v_call: TRBV5-1
j_call: TRBJ1-6
d_call: TRBD1

cdr3_aa: CASSQSGKSYNEQFF
cdr3_nt: TGTGCCAGCAGCCAAAGCGGGAAATCCTACAATGAGCAGTTCTTC
clone_size: few
v_call: TRBV3-1
j_call: TRBJ2-1
d_call: TRBD2

cdr3_aa: CASALEVPVETQYF
cdr3_nt: TGTGCCAGCGCCCTGGAGGTCCCGGTTGAGACCCAGTACTTC
clone_size: few
v_call: TRBV12-3/TRBV12-4
j_call: TRBJ2-5
d_call: .

cdr3_aa: CASSFETGGFSPLHF
cdr3_nt: TGTGCCAGCAGCTTCGAGACAGGGGGCTTTTCACCCCTCCACTTT
clone_size: .
v_call: TRBV11-1
j_call: TRBJ1-6
d_call: TRBD1

cdr3_aa: CASGTWTGLDEQYF
cdr3_nt: TGTGCCAGCGGCACATGGACAGGGCTAGACGAGCAGTACTTC
clone_size: few
v_call: TRBV6-2/TRBV6-3
j_call: TRBJ2-7
d_call: TRBD1

cdr3_aa: CASSLDGGATDTQYF
cdr3_nt: TGTGCCAGCAGTTTAGACGGGGGGGCCACAGATACGCAGTATTTT
clone_size: .
v_call: TRBV28
j_call: TRBJ2-3
d_call: TRBD2

cdr3_aa: CASTRREPYEQYF
cdr3_nt: TGTGCCAGCACCCGTCGAGAGCCCTACGAGCAGTACTTC
clone_size: many
v_call: TRBV11-2
j_call: TRBJ2-7
d_call: .

cdr3_aa: CANSIGGHCYNEQFF
cdr3_nt: TGTGCCAACTCGATAGGGGGACACTGCTACAATGAGCAGTTCTTC
clone_size: .
v_call: TRBV25-1
j_call: TRBJ2-1
d_call: .

cdr3_aa: CATLAGPYNEQFF
cdr3_nt: TGTGCCACACTAGCGGGACCTTACAATGAGCAGTTCTTC
clone_size: .
v_call: TRBV6-2/TRBV6-3
j_call: TRBJ2-1
d_call: TRBD2

cdr3_aa: CASSRRGGAEQYF
cdr3_nt: TGTGCCAGCAGTCGACGCGGGGGCGCCGAGCAGTACTTC
clone_size: many
v_call: TRBV12-3/TRBV12-4
j_call: TRBJ2-7
d_call: .